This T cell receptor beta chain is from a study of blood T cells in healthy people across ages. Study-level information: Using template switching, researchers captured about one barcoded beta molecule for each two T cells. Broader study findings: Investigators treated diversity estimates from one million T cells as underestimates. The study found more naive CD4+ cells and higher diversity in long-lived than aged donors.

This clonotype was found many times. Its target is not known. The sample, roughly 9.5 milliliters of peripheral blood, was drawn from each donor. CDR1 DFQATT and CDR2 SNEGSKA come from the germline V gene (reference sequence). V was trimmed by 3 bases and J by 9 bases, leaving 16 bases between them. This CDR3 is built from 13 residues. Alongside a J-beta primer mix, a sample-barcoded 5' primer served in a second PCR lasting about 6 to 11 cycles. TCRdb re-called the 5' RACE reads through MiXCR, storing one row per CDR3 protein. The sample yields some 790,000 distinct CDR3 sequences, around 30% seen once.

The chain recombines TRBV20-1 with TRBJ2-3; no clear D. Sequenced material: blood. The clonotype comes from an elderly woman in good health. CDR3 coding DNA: TGCAGTGCTAGTGGCTTTCGAAGGTACACGCAGTATTTT. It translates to CSASGFRRYTQYF.